Below are 17 T cell receptor beta chains sequenced from a single sample in a study of cytomegalovirus exposure and HLA in healthy donors. Amplification used 60 Vbeta primers and 13 Jbeta primers. Measured with immunoSEQ multiplex PCR; TCRdb has only the in-frame clones, and not every one. There are nearly 110,000 clones in the sample; about four fifths occur only once, and roughly 6% lies in the top ten. Material: PBMCs. All receptors come from a woman between 45 and 65 years old in good health and CMV-seropositive.

The V gene is TRBV28, the J gene TRBJ1-4, with TRBD1 matching over 10 bases. This CDR3 is built from 15 residues. The germline V gene encodes CDR1 MDHEN and CDR2 SYDVKM. Germline trimming cut 5 bases from V and 8 bases from J; bases unmatched to any gene: 8. The CDR3 here is CASSHPGTGEEKLFF. CDR3 sequence (DNA): TGTGCCAGCAGTCACCCCGGGACAGGGGAAGAAAAACTGTTTTTT. Full variable domain (outside the CDR3, taken from reference TRBV28 and TRBJ1-4): DVKVTQSSRYLVKRTGEKVFLECVQDMDHENMFWYRQDPGLGLRLIYFSYDVKMKEKGDIPEGYSVSREKKERFSLILESASTNQTSMYLCASSHPGTGEEKLFFGSGTQLSVL.

The V and J genes are TRBV30 and TRBJ2-5; 8 positions match TRBD2. The ends lost 4 bases at V and 5 bases at J; junction bases unmatched: 6. Looked up from germline, CDR1 is GTSNPN and CDR2 is SVGIG (reference sequence). This CDR3 has 13 amino acids. The DNA of the CDR3 is TGTGCCTGGAACCAGCGGGGGAGGGAGACCCAGTACTTC. This codes for CAWNQRGRETQYF.

This chain connects TRBV13 to TRBJ1-2; 9 bases are shared with TRBD1. The junction had 3 bases not matched to a gene; V was cut back by 5 bases and J by 2 bases. The CDR3 loop spans 14 amino acids. CDR1 is PRHDT and CDR2 is FYEKMQ in the germline V gene (reference sequence). The CDR3 sequence is CASSRGQGNYGYTF. The CDR3, as DNA: TGTGCCAGCAGCAGGGGACAGGGAAACTATGGCTACACCTTC.

This clone was detected a few times. The chain is built from TRBV4-1 and TRBJ2-3; 9 bases agree with TRBD2. Per germline, CDR1 MGHRA and CDR2 YSYEKL. Trimming took 7 bases from V and 2 from J; bases not matched to a gene: 7. The CDR3 covers 15 residues. CDR3 loop: CASMERGAHTDTQYF. CDR3 nucleotides: TGCGCCAGCATGGAGCGGGGGGCACACACAGATACGCAGTATTTT.

This clone was picked up a small number of times. The sample has other DNA sequences that encode this CDR3 too. The chain has TRBV6-4 and TRBJ1-2, with a tentative D call TRBD1 (5 bases). There are 13 residues in the CDR3. Per the germline V gene, CDR1 is MRHNA and CDR2 is SNTAGT. V lost 0 bases and J 4 bases, leaving 6 bases between the germline ends. CDR3 region: CASSDSGGYGYTF. DNA for the CDR3: TGTGCCAGCAGTGACTCCGGGGGCTATGGCTACACCTTC.

This chain joins TRBV2 and TRBJ1-2; no reliable D call. The V end was cut by 6 bases, the J end by 0 bases, with 17 bases between. The germline V gene has CDR1 SNHLY and CDR2 FYNNEI. This CDR3 comprises 16 residues. CDR3 residues: CASRKEEAVANYGYTF. CDR3 bases: TGTGCCAGCAGGAAGGAGGAAGCAGTAGCTAACTATGGCTACACCTTC.

The chain recombines TRBV30 with TRBJ1-5; D not certain. Germline CDR1 GTSNPN, CDR2 SVGIG (reference sequence). This CDR3 comprises 13 residues. The germline V and J ends were trimmed by 2 bases and 7 bases, with 12 bases remaining between them. The DNA of the CDR3 is TGTGCCTGGAGTCCCCTAGACGGGCAGCCCCAGCATTTT. Its protein is CAWSPLDGQPQHF.

The genes are TRBV6-5 and TRBJ1-1, with D possibly matching TRBD1 (6 bases). Trimming left V 5 bases short and J 4 bases short, with 14 bases between. Per germline, CDR1 MNHEY and CDR2 SVGAGI. The CDR3 runs 14 residues. CDR3 sequence: CASSIQGGATEAFF. The CDR3 coding sequence is TGTGCCAGCAGTATCCAAGGGGGGGCCACTGAAGCTTTCTTT.

DNA of the CDR3: TGCGCCAGCCAGGAACAGGCCTATTCACCCCTCCACTTT. Amino acids: CASQEQAYSPLHF. This chain connects TRBV10-2 to TRBJ1-6; TRBD1 might be the D (5 bases). The V end was cut by 8 bases, the J end by 8 bases, with 13 bases between. The length of the CDR3 is 13 residues. Per the germline V gene, CDR1 is WSHSY and CDR2 is SAAADI.

This chain connects TRBV19 to TRBJ1-6, with 9 bases fitting TRBD1. This CDR3 contains 15 residues. V was pared by 5 bases and J by 11 bases, with 10 bases of the junction left unmatched. Germline V lookup: CDR1 LNHDA, CDR2 SQIVND (reference sequence). CDR3 DNA sequence: TGTGCCAGTAGTCCCCAAGGACAGGGGATCGCACCCCTCCACTTT. It codes for CASSPQGQGIAPLHF.

In this sample, this clone turned up a few times. The V gene is TRBV2, the J gene TRBJ1-5; 9 positions agree with TRBD1. Germline V gene data show CDR1 as SNHLY and CDR2 as FYNNEI. Losses at the gene ends were 6 bases for V and 2 bases for J; bases not matched to a gene: 5. This CDR3 has 15 amino acids. Written as DNA, the CDR3 is TGTGCCAGCAGATGGGGACAGGGCGGCAATCAGCCCCAGCATTTT. Translating gives CASRWGQGGNQPQHF.

The genes are TRBV9 and TRBJ1-3; the D gene is possibly TRBD1 (6 bases). The germline CDR1 and CDR2 sequences are SGDLS and YYNGEE. With 3 bases removed from V and 1 base from J, the gap between germline ends came to 11 bases. CDR3 length: 15 amino acids. The CDR3 DNA reads as TGTGCCAGCAGCGCCACAGGGTATTCTGGAAACACCATATATTTT. It codes for CASSATGYSGNTIYF.

The CDR3 protein is CASSVVELGTQYF. CDR3 sequence (DNA): TGTGCCAGCAGCGTAGTAGAGCTTGGTACGCAGTATTTT. The chain carries TRBV9 and TRBJ2-3, with D unresolved. The length of the CDR3 is 13 residues. Trimming took 0 bases from V and 8 from J, leaving 10 bases between them. CDR1 SGDLS and CDR2 YYNGEE come from the germline V gene.

The chain couples TRBV18 to TRBJ2-3; D is ambiguous. Trimming pared 4 bases from V and 3 bases from J, leaving 8 bases between. Germline V gene lookup returns CDR1 KGHSH and CDR2 LQKENI. The length of the CDR3 is 13 residues. CDR3 amino acids: CASSRVVTDTQYF. CDR3 in DNA: TGTGCCAGCTCACGAGTGGTAACAGATACGCAGTATTTT.

The V call is TRBV4-2, the J call TRBJ2-2, with D possibly TRBD1 on 6 matching bases. CDR3 length equals 15 residues. Germline values: CDR1 LGHNA, CDR2 YNFKEQ. V was pared by 1 base and J by 2 bases, with 8 bases between. The CDR3 DNA reads TGTGCCAGCAGCCAAGTGGACAGCAACACCGGGGAGCTGTTTTTT. Translated: CASSQVDSNTGELFF.

This clone was recorded a few times. The V and J genes are TRBV4-2 and TRBJ1-1, with TRBD1 identical over 12 bases. The germline V gene encodes CDR1 LGHNA and CDR2 YNFKEQ. This CDR3 is built from 14 residues. The V segment lost 3 bases and the J segment 12 bases; nucleotides outside the gene matches: 8. The chain's CDR3 is CASSQGQGALISFF. The CDR3 DNA is TGTGCCAGCAGCCAGGGACAGGGGGCGCTTATATCTTTCTTT.

V usage is TRBV19 and J usage is TRBJ1-5, with 8 bases that match TRBD1. V trimming: 5 bases; J trimming: 4 bases; junction bases outside the gene matches: 1. Germline V gene lookup returns CDR1 LNHDA and CDR2 SQIVND (reference sequence). The CDR3 covers 13 residues. CDR3 region: CASSRQGNQPQHF. Here the CDR3 DNA reads TGTGCCAGTAGTCGACAGGGGAATCAGCCCCAGCATTTT.